This T cell receptor (beta chain) was sequenced in a study of T-cell reconstitution after alpha-beta-depleted transplantation in children. The V and J ends lost 5 bases and 8 bases respectively, with 12 bases between them. There are 12 residues in the CDR3. Unique molecular identifiers were incorporated during preparation of the TCRbeta library. TCRdb passed the PCR reads through MiXCR, listing each CDR3 protein once. The repertoire includes around 250,000 distinct CDR3 sequences, around 9.6% of them detected once, and roughly a tenth sits in the top ten. This clonotype was detected ten times or more.

This clonotype originated in a human donor who donated a stem cell graft to a child with SCID. The specimen comprised PBMCs from the stem cell graft donor, sampled from the stem cell graft. The chain couples TRBV12-3 or TRBV12-4 to TRBJ1-2; no clear D. The CDR3 nucleotides read TGTGCCAGCAGTCCTGACTGGACGGGCTACACCTTC. The encoded protein is CASSPDWTGYTF.